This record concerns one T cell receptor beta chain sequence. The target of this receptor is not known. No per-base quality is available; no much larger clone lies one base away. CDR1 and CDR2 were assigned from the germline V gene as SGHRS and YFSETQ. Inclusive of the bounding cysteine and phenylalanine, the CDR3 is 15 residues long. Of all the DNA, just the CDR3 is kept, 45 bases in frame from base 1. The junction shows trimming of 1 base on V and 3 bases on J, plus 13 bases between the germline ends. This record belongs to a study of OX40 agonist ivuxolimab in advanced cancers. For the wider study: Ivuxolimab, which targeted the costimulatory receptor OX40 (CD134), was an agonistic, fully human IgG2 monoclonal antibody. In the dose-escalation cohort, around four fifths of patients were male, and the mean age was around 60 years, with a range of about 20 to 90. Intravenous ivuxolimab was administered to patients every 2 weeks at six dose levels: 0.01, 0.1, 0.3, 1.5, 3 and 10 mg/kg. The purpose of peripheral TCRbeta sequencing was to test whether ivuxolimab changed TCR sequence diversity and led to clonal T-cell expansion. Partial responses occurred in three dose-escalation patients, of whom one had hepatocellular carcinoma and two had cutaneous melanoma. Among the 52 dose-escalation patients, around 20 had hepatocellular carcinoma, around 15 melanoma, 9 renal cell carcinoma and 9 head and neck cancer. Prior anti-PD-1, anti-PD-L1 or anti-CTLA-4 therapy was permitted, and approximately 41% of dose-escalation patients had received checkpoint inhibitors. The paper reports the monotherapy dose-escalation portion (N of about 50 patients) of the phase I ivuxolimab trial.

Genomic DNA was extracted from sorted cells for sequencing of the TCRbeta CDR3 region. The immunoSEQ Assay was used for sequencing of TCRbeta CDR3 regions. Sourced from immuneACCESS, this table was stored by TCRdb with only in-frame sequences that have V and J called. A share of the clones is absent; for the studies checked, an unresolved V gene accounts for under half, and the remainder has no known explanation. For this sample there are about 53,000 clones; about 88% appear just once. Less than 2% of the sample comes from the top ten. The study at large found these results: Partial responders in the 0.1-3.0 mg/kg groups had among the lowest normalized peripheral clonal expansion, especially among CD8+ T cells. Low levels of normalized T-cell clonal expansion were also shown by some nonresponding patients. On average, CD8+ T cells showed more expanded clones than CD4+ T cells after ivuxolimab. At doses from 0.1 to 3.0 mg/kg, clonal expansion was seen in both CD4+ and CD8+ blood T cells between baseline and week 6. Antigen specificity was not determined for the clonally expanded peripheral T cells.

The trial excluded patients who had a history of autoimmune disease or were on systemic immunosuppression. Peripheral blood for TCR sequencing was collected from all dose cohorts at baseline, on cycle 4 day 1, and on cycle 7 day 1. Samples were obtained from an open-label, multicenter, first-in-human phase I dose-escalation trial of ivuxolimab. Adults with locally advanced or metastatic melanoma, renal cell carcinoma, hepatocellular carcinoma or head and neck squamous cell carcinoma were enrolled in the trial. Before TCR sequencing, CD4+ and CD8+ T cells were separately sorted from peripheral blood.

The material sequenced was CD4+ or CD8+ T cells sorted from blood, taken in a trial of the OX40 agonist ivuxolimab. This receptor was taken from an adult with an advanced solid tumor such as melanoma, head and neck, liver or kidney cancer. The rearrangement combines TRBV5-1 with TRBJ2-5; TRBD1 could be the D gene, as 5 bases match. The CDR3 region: CASSLRQGKEETQYF. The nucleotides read TGCGCCAGCAGCTTGAGGCAGGGAAAGGAAGAGACCCAGTACTTC.